This T cell receptor beta chain was sequenced during a study of response to subunit inactivated influenza vaccine. Findings and caveats of the study: Authors proposed each seasonal influenza vaccination draws in few new T cells.

This clonotype was detected a few times. As yet, its antigen is unknown. TCRdb re-called the RT-PCR reads with MiXCR, one entry per CDR3 protein. The table lists roughly 650,000 distinct CDR3 sequences, approximately 15% of them singletons. This receptor was identified in a man aged 45-65 years who received an inactivated influenza vaccine. Sequenced here: PBMCs from blood, sampled around 15 days before vaccination.

The CDR3 nucleotides are TGTGCCAGCAGGGGACAGGGGGCCACCTACGAGCAGTACTTC. Amino acids: CASRGQGATYEQYF. The chain is built from TRBV6-2 or TRBV6-3 and TRBJ2-7; 12 nucleotides agree with TRBD1. V gave up 6 bases and J gave up 2 bases; unmatched junction bases: 2. The CDR3 is made up of 14 amino acids. Germline CDR1 reads MNHEY; CDR2 reads SVGEGT.